This is a list of T cell receptor beta chains from one sample in a study of blood T cells in healthy people across ages. MiXCR, applied by TCRdb to the 5' RACE reads, yields one record per CDR3 protein. Of approximately 800,000 distinct CDR3 sequences listed, about 55% are singletons. Sequencing was carried out using blood. The receptors were sampled from a man older than 75 in good health. Each CDR3 is given with its conserved first and last residue. The order of the fields is J gene, clone size, V gene, D gene, CDR3 protein, CDR3 DNA. D genes are given only for firm matches. Clone size is not always given. Where it is, it says once, few, many or a class for expanded clones.

TRBJ2-2 NA TRBV4-2 NA CASSQDRRQTGELFF TGTGCCAGCAGCCAAGATAGGAGGCAAACCGGGGAGCTGTTTTTT
TRBJ2-5 NA TRBV18 NA CASSPLPSAAETQYF TGTGCCAGCTCACCACTCCCGAGCGCCGCGGAGACCCAGTACTTC
TRBJ2-3 NA TRBV6-1 TRBD1 CASSRYRGQGSTDTQYF TGTGCCAGCAGCCGATACAGGGGGCAGGGCAGCACAGATACGCAGTATTTT
TRBJ2-7 few TRBV5-1 NA CASSLRDGNYEQYF TGCGCCAGCAGCTTGAGGGACGGGAACTACGAGCAGTACTTC
TRBJ1-1 NA TRBV10-3 NA CAIRDRLNRGTEAFF TGTGCCATCAGGGATAGACTCAACCGGGGCACTGAAGCTTTCTTT
TRBJ2-3 few TRBV7-2 NA CASTLGFSGRTDTQYF TGTGCCAGCACCCTGGGGTTTAGCGGACGCACAGATACGCAGTATTTT
TRBJ2-7 NA TRBV4-1 NA CASSHRQGDYEQYF TGCGCCAGCAGCCATAGGCAGGGAGACTACGAGCAGTACTTC
TRBJ2-7 few TRBV25-1 TRBD2 CASSAASGRSYEQYF TGTGCCAGCAGTGCAGCTAGCGGACGCTCCTACGAGCAGTACTTC
TRBJ2-3 NA TRBV7-2 TRBD2 CASSYGTSGGTDTQYF TGTGCCAGCAGCTACGGGACTAGCGGGGGCACAGATACGCAGTATTTT
TRBJ2-3 NA TRBV29-1 NA CSIEPPTDTQYF TGCAGCATCGAACCCCCCACAGATACGCAGTATTTT
TRBJ2-5 NA TRBV6-6 TRBD1 CASSTGQGVYNEQYF TGTGCCAGCAGTACGGGACAGGGGGTCTACAATGAGCAGTACTTC
TRBJ2-5 NA TRBV28 TRBD2 CVSSSSGKTQGTQYF TGTGTCAGCAGCTCCAGCGGGAAGACCCAAGGGACCCAGTACTTC
TRBJ2-7 few TRBV10-3 NA CAISRGEPYEQYF TGTGCCATCAGTAGAGGGGAACCCTACGAGCAGTACTTC
TRBJ2-3 NA TRBV28 TRBD2 CASRKRDGTDTQYF TGTGCCAGCAGGAAGCGGGACGGCACAGATACGCAGTATTTT
TRBJ2-3 NA TRBV10-3 TRBD1 CAIADRVTLHRYAYF TGTGCCATCGCGGACAGGGTAACCCTACACAGATACGCGTATTTT
TRBJ2-1 NA TRBV29-1 TRBD2 CSVGLAVTYNEQFF TGCAGCGTGGGACTAGCGGTTACCTACAATGAGCAGTTCTTC
TRBJ2-7 NA TRBV21-1 NA CASSKVRDIPSTVLYEQYF TGTGCCAGCAGCAAAGTAAGGGACATTCCTTCTACAGTACTCTACGAGCAGTACTTC
TRBJ2-3 few TRBV6-2/TRBV6-3 NA CASSYNILGDTQYF TGTGCCAGCAGTTACAACATCCTTGGGGATACGCAGTATTTT
TRBJ2-7 NA TRBV7-2 NA CASSLALTEWPEQYF TGTGCCAGCAGCTTAGCGTTAACGGAATGGCCCGAGCAGTACTTC
TRBJ2-1 NA TRBV4-2 NA CASSQEGGKSNEQFF TGTGCCAGCAGCCAAGAAGGGGGGAAGAGCAATGAGCAGTTCTTC
TRBJ2-1 few TRBV9 TRBD2 CASSVVGLAGGLEEQFF TGTGCCAGCAGCGTAGTGGGGCTAGCGGGAGGTCTTGAGGAGCAGTTCTTC